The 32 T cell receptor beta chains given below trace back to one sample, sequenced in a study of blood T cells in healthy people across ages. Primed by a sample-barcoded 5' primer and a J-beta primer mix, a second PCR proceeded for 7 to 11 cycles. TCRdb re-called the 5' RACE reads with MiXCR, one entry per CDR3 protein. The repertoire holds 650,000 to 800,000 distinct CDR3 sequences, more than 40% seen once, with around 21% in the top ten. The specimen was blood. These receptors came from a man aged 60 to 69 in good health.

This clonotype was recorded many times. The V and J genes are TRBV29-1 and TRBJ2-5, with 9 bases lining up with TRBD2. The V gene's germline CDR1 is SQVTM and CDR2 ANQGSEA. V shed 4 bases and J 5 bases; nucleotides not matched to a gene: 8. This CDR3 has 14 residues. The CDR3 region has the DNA TGCAGCGTTGTTTTTACGAGCGGGGGGGAGACCCAGTACTTC. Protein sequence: CSVVFTSGGETQYF.

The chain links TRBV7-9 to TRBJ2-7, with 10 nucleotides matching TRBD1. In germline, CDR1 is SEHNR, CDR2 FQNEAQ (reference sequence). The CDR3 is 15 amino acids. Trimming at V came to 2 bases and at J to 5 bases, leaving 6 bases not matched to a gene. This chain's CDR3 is CASSLLGQGPDEQYF. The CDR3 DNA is TGTGCCAGCAGCTTACTGGGACAGGGGCCGGACGAGCAGTACTTC.

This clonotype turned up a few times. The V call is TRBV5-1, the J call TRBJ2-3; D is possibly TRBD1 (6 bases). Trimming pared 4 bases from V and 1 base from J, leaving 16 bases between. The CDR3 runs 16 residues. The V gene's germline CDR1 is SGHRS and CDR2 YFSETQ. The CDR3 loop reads CASSPDPTGRTDTQYF. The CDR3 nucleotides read TGCGCCAGCAGCCCCGACCCAACAGGGCGCACAGATACGCAGTATTTT.

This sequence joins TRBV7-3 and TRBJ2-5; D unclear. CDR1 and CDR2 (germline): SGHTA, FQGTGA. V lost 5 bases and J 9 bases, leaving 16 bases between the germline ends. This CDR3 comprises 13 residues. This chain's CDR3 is CASSRTGTGPQYF. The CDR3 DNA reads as TGTGCCAGCAGCCGAACCGGAACCGGCCCCCAGTACTTC.

The CDR3 nucleotides read TGTGCCAGCAATCCAGGGCCGGGAGGTTATGGCTACACCTTC. Translating it yields CASNPGPGGYGYTF. The chain links TRBV6-1 to TRBJ1-2; D possibly corresponds to TRBD1 (5 bases). The CDR3 extends over 14 amino acids. V lost 7 bases and J lost 5, with 17 bases in between. The germline V gene encodes CDR1 MNHNS and CDR2 SASEGT.

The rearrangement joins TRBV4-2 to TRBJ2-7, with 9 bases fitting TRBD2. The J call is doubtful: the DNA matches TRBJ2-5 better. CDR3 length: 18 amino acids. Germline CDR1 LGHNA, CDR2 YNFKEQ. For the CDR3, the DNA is TGTGCCAGCAGCCAAAATGGTGTTGGTGCGGGGGGGTCGGAGACCCAGTACTTC. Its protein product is CASSQNGVGAGGSETQYF.

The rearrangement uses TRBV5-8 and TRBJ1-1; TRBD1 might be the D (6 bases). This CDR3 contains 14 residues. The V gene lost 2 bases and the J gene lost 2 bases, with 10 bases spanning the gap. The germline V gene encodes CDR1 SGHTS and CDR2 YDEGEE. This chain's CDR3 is CASSFKDSNTEAFF. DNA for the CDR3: TGTGCCAGCAGCTTTAAGGACAGCAACACTGAAGCTTTCTTT.

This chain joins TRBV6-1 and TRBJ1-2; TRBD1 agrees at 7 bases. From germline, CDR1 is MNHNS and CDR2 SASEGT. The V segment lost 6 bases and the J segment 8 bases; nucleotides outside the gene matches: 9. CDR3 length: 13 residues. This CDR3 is CASRPTGMSGYTF. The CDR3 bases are TGTGCCAGCAGACCGACAGGGATGAGCGGCTACACCTTC.

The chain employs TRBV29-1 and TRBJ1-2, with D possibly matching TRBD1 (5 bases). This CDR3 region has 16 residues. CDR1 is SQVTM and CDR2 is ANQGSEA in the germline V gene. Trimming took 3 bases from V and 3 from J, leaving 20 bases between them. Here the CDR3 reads CSVDIWAGPVHYGYTF. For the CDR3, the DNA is TGCAGCGTTGATATTTGGGCAGGGCCCGTCCACTATGGCTACACCTTC.

In DNA form, the CDR3 reads TGCGCCAGCAGCCAGGGCCATGGGGCTGGGAATGAGCAGTACTTC. This codes for CASSQGHGAGNEQYF. The chain carries TRBV5-1 and TRBJ2-7, with D perhaps matching TRBD1 (5 bases). Trimming left V 4 bases short and J 7 bases short, with 21 bases between. There are 15 residues in the CDR3. From germline, CDR1 is SGHRS and CDR2 YFSETQ. The full variable domain, completed using reference TRBV5-1 and TRBJ2-7, is KAGVTQTPRYLIKTRGQQVTLSCSPISGHRSVSWYQQTPGQGLQFLFEYFSETQRNKGNFPGRFSGRQFSNSRSEMNVSTLELGDSALYLCASSQGHGAGNEQYFGPGTRLTVT.

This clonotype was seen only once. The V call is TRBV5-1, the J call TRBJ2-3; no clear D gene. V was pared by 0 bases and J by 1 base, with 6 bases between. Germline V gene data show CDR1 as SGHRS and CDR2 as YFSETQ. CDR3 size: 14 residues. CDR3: CASSLGARTDTQYF. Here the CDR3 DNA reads TGCGCCAGCAGCTTGGGAGCTCGCACAGATACGCAGTATTTT. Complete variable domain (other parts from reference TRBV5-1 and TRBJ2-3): KAGVTQTPRYLIKTRGQQVTLSCSPISGHRSVSWYQQTPGQGLQFLFEYFSETQRNKGNFPGRFSGRQFSNSRSEMNVSTLELGDSALYLCASSLGARTDTQYFGPGTRLTVL.

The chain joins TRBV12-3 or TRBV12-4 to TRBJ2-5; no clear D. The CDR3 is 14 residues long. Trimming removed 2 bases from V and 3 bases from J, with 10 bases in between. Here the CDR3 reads CASSLNTAEETQYF. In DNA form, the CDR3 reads TGTGCCAGCAGTTTAAATACAGCAGAAGAGACCCAGTACTTC.

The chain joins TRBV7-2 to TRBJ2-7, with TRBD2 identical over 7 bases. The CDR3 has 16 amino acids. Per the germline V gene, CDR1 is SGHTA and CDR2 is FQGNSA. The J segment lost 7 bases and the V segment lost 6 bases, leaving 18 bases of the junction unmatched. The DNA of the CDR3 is TGTGCCAGCAGTTTCCGGGGCGGGGGTAGAGGCAATGAGCAGTACTTC. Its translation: CASSFRGGGRGNEQYF.

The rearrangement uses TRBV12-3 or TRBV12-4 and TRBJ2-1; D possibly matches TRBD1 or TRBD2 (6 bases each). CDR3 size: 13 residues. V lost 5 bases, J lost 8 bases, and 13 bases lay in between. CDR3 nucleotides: TGTGCCAGCAGTGGGGCAGGGGAGGATGAGCAGTTCTTC. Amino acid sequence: CASSGAGEDEQFF.

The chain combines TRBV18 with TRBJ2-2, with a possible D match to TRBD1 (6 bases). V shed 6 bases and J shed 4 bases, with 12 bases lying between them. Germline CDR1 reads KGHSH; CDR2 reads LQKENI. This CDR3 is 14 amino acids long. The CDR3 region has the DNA TGTGCCAGCTCGAACAGGGCTTCCACCGGGGAGCTGTTTTTT. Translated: CASSNRASTGELFF. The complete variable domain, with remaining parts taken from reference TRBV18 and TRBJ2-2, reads NAGVMQNPRHLVRRRGQEARLRCSPMKGHSHVYWYRQLPEEGLKFMVYLQKENIIDESGMPKERFSAEFPKEGPSILRIQQVVRGDSAAYFCASSNRASTGELFFGEGSRLTVL.

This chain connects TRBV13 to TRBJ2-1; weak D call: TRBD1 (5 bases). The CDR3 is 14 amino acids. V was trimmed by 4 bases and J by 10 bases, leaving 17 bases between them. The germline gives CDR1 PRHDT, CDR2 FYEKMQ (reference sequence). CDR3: CASSSQDTKSEQFF. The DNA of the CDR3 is TGTGCCAGCAGCTCCCAGGACACCAAGTCCGAGCAGTTCTTC. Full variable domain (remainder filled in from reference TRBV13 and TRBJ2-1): AAGVIQSPRHLIKEKRETATLKCYPIPRHDTVYWYQQGPGQDPQFLISFYEKMQSDKGSIPDRFSAQQFSDYHSELNMSSLELGDSALYFCASSSQDTKSEQFFGPGTRLTVL.

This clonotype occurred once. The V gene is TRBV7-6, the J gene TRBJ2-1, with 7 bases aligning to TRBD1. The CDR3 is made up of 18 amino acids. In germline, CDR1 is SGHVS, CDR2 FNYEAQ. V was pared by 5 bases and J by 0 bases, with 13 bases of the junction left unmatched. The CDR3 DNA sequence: TGTGCCAGCAGCCTAGGGGTTGGCAGGGGGAGCTCCTACAATGAGCAGTTCTTC. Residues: CASSLGVGRGSSYNEQFF.

DNA of the CDR3: TGTGCCAGCAGTTACGGTCTCCTGGGGGGCCCTGAGCAGTTCTTC. Translated, it gives CASSYGLLGGPEQFF. This chain joins TRBV6-6 and TRBJ2-1; D might be TRBD1 or TRBD2, each matching 6 bases. The CDR3 length is 15 residues. Trimming stripped 2 bases from V and 9 bases from J, with 17 bases between. CDR1 MNHNY and CDR2 SVGAGI come from the germline V gene (reference sequence).

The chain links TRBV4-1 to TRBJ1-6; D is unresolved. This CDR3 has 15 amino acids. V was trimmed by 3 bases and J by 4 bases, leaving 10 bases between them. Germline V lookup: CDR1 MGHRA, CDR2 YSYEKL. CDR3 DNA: TGCGCCAGCAGCCAGAACTCAGGATATAATTCACCCCTCCACTTT. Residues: CASSQNSGYNSPLHF.

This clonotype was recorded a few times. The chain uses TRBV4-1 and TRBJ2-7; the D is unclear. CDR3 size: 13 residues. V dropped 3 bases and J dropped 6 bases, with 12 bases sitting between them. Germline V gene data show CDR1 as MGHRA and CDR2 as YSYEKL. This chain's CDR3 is CASSHRRFSEQYF. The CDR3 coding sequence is TGCGCCAGCAGCCATAGGCGGTTCTCCGAGCAGTACTTC.

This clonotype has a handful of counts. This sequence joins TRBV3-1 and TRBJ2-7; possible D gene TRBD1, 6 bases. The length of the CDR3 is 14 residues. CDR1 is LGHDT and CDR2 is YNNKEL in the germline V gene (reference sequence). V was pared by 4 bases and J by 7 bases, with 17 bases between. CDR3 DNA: TGTGCCAGCAGCCGGCGCCTGACAGGCGGTGAGCAGTACTTC. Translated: CASSRRLTGGEQYF.

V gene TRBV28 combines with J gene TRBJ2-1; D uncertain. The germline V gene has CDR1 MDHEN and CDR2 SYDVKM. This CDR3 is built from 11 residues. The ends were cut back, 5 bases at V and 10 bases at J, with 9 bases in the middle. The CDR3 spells CASSGWYEQFF. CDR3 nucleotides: TGTGCCAGCAGTGGTTGGTACGAGCAGTTCTTC. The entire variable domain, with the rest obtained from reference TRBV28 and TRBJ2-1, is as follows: DVKVTQSSRYLVKRTGEKVFLECVQDMDHENMFWYRQDPGLGLRLIYFSYDVKMKEKGDIPEGYSVSREKKERFSLILESASTNQTSMYLCASSGWYEQFFGPGTRLTVL.

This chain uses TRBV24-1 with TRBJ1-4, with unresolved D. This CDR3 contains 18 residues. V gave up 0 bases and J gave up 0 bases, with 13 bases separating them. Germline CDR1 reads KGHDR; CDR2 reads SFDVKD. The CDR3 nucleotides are TGTGCCACCAGTGATTTGGGGAAAAGTGGGGCAACTAATGAAAAACTGTTTTTT. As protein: CATSDLGKSGATNEKLFF.

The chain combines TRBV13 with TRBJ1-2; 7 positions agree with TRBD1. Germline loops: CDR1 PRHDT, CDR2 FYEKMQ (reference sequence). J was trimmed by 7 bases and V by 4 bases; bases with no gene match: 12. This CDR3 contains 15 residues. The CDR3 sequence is CASSSQGLWIFGYTF. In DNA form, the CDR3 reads TGTGCCAGCAGCTCACAGGGGCTCTGGATATTTGGCTACACCTTC.

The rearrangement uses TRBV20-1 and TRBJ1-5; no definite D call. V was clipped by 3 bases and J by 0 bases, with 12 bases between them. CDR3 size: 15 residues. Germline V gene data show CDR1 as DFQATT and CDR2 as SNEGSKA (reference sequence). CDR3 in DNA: TGCAGTGCTAGGAGAGAGGACGATAGCAATCAGCCCCAGCATTTT. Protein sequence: CSARREDDSNQPQHF.

The CDR3 DNA sequence: TGTGCCAGCAGTGTCCAGACAAGCTCCTACGAGCAGTACTTC. This sequence encodes CASSVQTSSYEQYF. The chain links TRBV25-1 to TRBJ2-7; D gene uncertain. Trimming took off 4 bases at V and 0 bases at J, with 10 bases between the two ends. Germline-derived CDR1 and CDR2 are MGHDK and SYGVNS. The length of the CDR3 is 14 residues.

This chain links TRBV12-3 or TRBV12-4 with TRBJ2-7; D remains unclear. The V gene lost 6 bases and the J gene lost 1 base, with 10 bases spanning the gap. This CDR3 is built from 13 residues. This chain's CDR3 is CASRSPVSYEQYF. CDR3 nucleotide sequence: TGTGCCAGCAGGTCCCCGGTATCCTACGAGCAGTACTTC.

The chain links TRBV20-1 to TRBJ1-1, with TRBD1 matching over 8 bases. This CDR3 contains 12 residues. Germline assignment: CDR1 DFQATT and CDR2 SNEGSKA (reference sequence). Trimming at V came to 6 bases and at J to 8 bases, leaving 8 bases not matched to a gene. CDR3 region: CSAKRQGKEAFF. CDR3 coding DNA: TGCAGTGCCAAGCGACAGGGGAAGGAAGCTTTCTTT.

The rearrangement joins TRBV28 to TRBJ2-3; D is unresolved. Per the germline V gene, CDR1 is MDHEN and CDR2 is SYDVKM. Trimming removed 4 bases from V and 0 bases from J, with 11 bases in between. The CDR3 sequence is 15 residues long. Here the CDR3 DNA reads TGTGCCAGCAGTTCATCGGTCCCTAGCACAGATACGCAGTATTTT. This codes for CASSSSVPSTDTQYF.

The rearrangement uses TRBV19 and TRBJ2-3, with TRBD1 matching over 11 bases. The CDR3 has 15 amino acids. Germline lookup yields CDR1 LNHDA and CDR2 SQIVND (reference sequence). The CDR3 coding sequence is TGTGTCAGCTCGGACGGACAGGGGGCCACAGATACGCAGTATTTT. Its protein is CVSSDGQGATDTQYF. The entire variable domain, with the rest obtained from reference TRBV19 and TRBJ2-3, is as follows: DGGITQSPKYLFRKEGQNVTLSCEQNLNHDAMYWYRQDPGQGLRLIYYSQIVNDFQKGDIAEGYSVSREKKESFPLTVTSAQKNPTAFYLCVSSDGQGATDTQYFGPGTRLTVL.

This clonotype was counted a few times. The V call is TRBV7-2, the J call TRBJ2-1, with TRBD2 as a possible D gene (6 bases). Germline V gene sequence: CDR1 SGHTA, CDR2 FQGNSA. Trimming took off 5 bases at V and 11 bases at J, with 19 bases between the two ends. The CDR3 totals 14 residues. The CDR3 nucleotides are TGTGCCAGCAGCCTCCTGCGGGACCCCATTCAGCAGTTCTTC. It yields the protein CASSLLRDPIQQFF.

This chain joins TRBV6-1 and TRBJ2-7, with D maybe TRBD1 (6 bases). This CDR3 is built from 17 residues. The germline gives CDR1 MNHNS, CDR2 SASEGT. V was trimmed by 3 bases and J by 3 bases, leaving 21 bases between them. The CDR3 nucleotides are TGTGCCAGCAGTGACTATGAGGGACATCGAGGGCTCTACGAGCAGTACTTC. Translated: CASSDYEGHRGLYEQYF.